The present TCR beta chain was sequenced within a study of blood T cell repertoires in COVID-19. Study context: From T cells, B-cell-depleted T cells, or PBMCs came the material, which was cDNA or gDNA.

A Seattle source enrolled patients during active infection and followed them longitudinally. Here immunoSEQ multiplex PCR was the method, and the copy in TCRdb shows in-frame clones only, minus some. The sample includes 300,000 to 400,000 clones, roughly 90% of them seen just once. This clone was counted at least ten times. This receptor was taken from a woman aged 55 to 70 with COVID-19, enrolled during active disease. Sequencing used peripheral blood.

The DNA for the CDR3 is TGTGCCAGCAGCCGGACAATGAACACTGAAGCTTTCTTT. This gives the protein CASSRTMNTEAFF. The chain uses TRBV14 and TRBJ1-1, with D possibly TRBD1 on 5 matching bases. V was trimmed by 4 bases and J by 0 bases, leaving 6 bases between them. The CDR3 extends over 13 amino acids. The germline CDR1 and CDR2 sequences are SGHDN and FVKESK.